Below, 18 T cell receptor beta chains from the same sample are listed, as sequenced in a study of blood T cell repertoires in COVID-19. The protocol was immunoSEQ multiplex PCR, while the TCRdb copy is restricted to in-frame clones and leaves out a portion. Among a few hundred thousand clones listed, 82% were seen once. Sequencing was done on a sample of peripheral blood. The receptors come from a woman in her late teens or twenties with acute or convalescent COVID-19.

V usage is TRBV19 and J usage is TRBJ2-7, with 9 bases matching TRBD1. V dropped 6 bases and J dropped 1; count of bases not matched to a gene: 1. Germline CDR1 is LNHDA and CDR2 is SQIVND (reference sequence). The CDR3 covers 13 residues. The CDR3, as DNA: TGTGCCAGTAGGGACAGGGGATCCTACGAGCAGTACTTC. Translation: CASRDRGSYEQYF.

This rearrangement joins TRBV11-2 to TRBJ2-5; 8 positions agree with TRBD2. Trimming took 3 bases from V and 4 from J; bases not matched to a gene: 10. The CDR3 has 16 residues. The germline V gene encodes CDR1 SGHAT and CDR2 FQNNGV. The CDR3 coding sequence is TGTGCCAGCAGCTTCCAGCGGAGGGCGGGGGGAGAGACCCAGTACTTC. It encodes CASSFQRRAGGETQYF.

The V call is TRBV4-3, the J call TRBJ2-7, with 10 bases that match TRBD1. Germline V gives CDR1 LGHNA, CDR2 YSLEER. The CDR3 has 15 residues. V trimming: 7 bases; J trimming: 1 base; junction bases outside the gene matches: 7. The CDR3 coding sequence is TGCGCCAGCACGTTAGACAGGGGGCTTTCCTACGAGCAGTACTTC. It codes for CASTLDRGLSYEQYF.

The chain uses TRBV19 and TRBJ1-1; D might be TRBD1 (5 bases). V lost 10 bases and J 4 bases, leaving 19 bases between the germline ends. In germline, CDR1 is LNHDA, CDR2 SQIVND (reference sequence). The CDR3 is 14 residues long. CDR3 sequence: CATVRGRERTEAFF. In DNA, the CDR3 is TGTGCCACGGTCCGGGGGAGGGAGCGCACTGAAGCTTTCTTT. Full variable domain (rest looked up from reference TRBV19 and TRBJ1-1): DGGITQSPKYLFRKEGQNVTLSCEQNLNHDAMYWYRQDPGQGLRLIYYSQIVNDFQKGDIAEGYSVSREKKESFPLTVTSAQKNPTAFYLCATVRGRERTEAFFGQGTRLTVV.

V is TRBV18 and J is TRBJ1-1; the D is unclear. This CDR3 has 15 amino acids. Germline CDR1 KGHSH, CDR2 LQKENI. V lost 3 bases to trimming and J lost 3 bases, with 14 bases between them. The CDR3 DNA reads TGTGCCAGCTCACCCCACGAGGAAATTCACACTGAAGCTTTCTTT. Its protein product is CASSPHEEIHTEAFF.

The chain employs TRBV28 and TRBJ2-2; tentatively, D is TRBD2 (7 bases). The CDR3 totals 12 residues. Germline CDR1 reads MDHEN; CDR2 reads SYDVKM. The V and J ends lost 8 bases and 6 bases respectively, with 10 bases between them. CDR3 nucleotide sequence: TGTGCCAGCGTAGGGGGGGCCGGGGAGCTGTTTTTT. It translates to CASVGGAGELFF.

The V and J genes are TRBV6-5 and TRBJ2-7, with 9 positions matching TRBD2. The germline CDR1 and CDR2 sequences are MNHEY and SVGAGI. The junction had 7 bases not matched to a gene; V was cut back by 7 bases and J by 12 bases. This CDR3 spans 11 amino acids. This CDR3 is CASMREGARYF. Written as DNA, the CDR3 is TGTGCCAGCATGCGGGAGGGGGCTAGGTACTTC.

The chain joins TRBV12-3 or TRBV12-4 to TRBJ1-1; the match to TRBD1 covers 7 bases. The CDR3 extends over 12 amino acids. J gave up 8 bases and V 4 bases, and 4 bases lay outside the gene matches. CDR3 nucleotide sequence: TGTGCCAGCAGTTATGTGACAGGGGAAGCTTTCTTT. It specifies CASSYVTGEAFF.

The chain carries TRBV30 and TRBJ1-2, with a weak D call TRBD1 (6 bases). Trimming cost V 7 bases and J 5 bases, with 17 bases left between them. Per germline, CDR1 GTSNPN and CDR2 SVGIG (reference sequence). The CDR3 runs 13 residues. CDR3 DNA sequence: TGTGCCTCGGACAGTCAAGAAGAATATGGCTACACCTTC. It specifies CASDSQEEYGYTF.

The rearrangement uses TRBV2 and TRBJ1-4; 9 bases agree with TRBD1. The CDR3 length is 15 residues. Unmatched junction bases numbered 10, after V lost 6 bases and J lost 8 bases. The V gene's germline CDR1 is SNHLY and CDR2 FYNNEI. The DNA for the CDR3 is TGTGCCAGCAGCTCGGGACAGGGCGGGTTCGAAAAACTGTTTTTT. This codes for CASSSGQGGFEKLFF.

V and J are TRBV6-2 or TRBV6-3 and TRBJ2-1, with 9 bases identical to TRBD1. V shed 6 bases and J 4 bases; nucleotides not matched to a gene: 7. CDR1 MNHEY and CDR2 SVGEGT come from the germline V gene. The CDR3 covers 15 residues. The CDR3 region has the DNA TGTGCCAGCAGCCAACAGGGGGCCCTTTACAATGAGCAGTTCTTC. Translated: CASSQQGALYNEQFF.

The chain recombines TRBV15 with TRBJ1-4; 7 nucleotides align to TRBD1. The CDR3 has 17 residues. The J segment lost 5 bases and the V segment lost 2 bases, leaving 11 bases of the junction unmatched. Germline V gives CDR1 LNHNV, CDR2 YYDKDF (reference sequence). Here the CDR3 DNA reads TGTGCCACCAGCAGAACCCGCTGGACAGGTCAAAATGAAAAACTGTTTTTT. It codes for CATSRTRWTGQNEKLFF.

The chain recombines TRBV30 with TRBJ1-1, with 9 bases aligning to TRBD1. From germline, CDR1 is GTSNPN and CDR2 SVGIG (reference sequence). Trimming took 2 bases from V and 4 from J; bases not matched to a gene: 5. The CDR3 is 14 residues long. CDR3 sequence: CAWSTGTGLTEAFF. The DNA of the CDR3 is TGTGCCTGGAGTACCGGGACAGGGCTCACTGAAGCTTTCTTT.

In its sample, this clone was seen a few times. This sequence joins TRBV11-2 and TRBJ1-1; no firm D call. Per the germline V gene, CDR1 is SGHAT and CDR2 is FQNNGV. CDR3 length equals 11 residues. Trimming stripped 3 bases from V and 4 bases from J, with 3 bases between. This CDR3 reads CASSFLTEAFF. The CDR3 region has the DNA TGTGCCAGCAGCTTCCTCACTGAAGCTTTCTTT.

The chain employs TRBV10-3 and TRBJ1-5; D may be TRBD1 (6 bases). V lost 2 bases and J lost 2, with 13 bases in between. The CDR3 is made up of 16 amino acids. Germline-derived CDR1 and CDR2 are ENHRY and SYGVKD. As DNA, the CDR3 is TGTGCCATCAGTGAGGTAGGGTACAGGGGCAATCAGCCCCAGCATTTT. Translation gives CAISEVGYRGNQPQHF.

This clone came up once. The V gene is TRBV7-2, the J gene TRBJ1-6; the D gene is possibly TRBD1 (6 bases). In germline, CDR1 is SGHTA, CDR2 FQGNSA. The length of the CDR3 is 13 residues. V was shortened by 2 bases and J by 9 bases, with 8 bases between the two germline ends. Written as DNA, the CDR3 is TGTGCCAGCAGCTTAAAAGGGGGTTCACCCCTCCACTTT. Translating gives CASSLKGGSPLHF.

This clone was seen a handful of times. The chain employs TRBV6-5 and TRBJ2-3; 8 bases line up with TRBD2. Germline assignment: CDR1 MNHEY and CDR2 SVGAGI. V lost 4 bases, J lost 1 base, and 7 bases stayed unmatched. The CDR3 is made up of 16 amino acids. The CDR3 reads CASSSERERGTDTQYF. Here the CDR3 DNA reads TGTGCCAGCAGTTCCGAGCGGGAGAGGGGCACAGATACGCAGTATTTT.

The CDR3 loop reads CASSLGRYNEQFF. The CDR3 nucleotides are TGTGCCAGCAGCCTAGGGAGGTACAATGAGCAGTTCTTC. V usage is TRBV14 and J usage is TRBJ2-1, with TRBD2 as a possible D gene (6 bases). Germline CDR1 is SGHDN and CDR2 is FVKESK. CDR3 size: 13 residues. Between the trimmed V and J ends, which lost 4 bases and 4 bases, there was a span of 8 bases.